The clone carrying this TCR beta chain showed up just once. The germline V gene encodes CDR1 SGHRS and CDR2 YFSETQ. V lost 3 bases and J lost 3; bases outside the gene matches: 8. The CDR3 runs to 15 residues. The data stem from a study of blood T cell repertoires in COVID-19. The overall study: Some COVID-19 samples were acute and others convalescent; all came from the United States, Italy and Spain.

In the authors' methods: Reference gene primers were amplified, and this amplification served to estimate nucleated cell counts. Clones were read by immunoSEQ multiplex PCR, and TCRdb kept only the in-frame ones, dropping some. From that table come the V and J calls and clone size; the DNA was used to work out D and trimming. Among some 90,000 clones listed, around 88% were seen once. This TCR came from an elderly woman with acute or convalescent COVID-19. This chain joins TRBV5-1 and TRBJ2-5, with 7 bases fitting TRBD2. The specimen sequenced was peripheral blood. This CDR3 reads CASSSDSGIKETQYF. The DNA for the CDR3 is TGCGCCAGCAGCTCCGACAGCGGGATAAAAGAGACCCAGTACTTC.